The clone carrying this TCR beta chain was recorded a few times. The sample is drawn from a study of blood T cells in healthy people across ages. The authors ran a second PCR of about 6 to 12 cycles using a sample-barcoded 5' primer and a J-beta primer mix. TCRdb analysed the 5' RACE reads with MiXCR anew, one entry per CDR3 protein. The table includes about 640,000 distinct CDR3 sequences, around three fifths detected once. V lost 0 bases and J 15 bases, leaving 15 bases between the germline ends. Germline V lookup: CDR1 LGHDT, CDR2 YNNKEL (reference sequence). The CDR3 runs to 14 residues. Total RNA amounts of at least 5.5 micrograms were extracted per sample.

J is TRBJ1-6 and V is TRBV3-1; D ambiguous. The TCR originated in a man aged 55 to 69 in good health. Sequenced input: blood. CDR3 protein: CASSQDLGSRILHF. The CDR3 DNA reads TGTGCCAGCAGCCAAGATCTTGGCAGCCGTATCCTCCACTTT.